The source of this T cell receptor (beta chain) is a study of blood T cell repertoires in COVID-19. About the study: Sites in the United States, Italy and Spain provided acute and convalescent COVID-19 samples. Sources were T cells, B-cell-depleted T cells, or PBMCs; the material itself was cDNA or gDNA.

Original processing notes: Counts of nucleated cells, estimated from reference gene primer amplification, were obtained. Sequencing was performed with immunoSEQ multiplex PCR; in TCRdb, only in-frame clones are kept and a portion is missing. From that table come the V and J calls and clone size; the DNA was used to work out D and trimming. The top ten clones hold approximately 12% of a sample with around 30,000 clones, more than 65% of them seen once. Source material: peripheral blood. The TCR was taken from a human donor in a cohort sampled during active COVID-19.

This CDR3 is CASRETARGEKLFF. The DNA for the CDR3 is TGTGCCAGCAGAGAGACAGCCAGGGGCGAAAAACTGTTTTTT. The rearrangement joins TRBV7-9 to TRBJ1-4; perhaps TRBD1 as D (6 bases). From germline, CDR1 is SEHNR and CDR2 FQNEAQ (reference sequence). CDR3 size: 14 residues. The V and J ends lost 6 bases and 8 bases respectively, with 16 bases between them.